This is a list of T cell receptor beta chains from one sample in a study of cytomegalovirus exposure and HLA in healthy donors. Repertoires were generated with immunoSEQ multiplex PCR, while TCRdb's copy carries only in-frame clones and drops some. The data hold roughly 160,000 clones, with roughly 80% observed a single time. Sequenced input: PBMCs. These receptors were obtained from a female donor in good health and CMV-seronegative. CDR3s include the opening cysteine and the closing phenylalanine or tryptophan. The D gene is left open where the match is weak. Only some rows state a clone size, as once, few, many or a class for expanded clones.

CDR3	DNA	J	D	size	V
CASHGVPSYEQYF	TGTGCCAGCCACGGGGTGCCCTCCTACGAGCAGTACTTC	TRBJ2-7	-	-	TRBV10-3
CASGGIQETQYF	TGTGCCAGCGGGGGGATCCAAGAGACCCAGTACTTC	TRBJ2-5	-	-	TRBV27
CASSGLGTAYNEQFF	TGTGCCAGCAGCGGGCTCGGGACAGCTTACAATGAGCAGTTCTTC	TRBJ2-1	TRBD1	-	TRBV9
CASSLSSGYRDTQYF	TGTGCCAGCAGTTTATCTAGCGGCTACCGAGATACGCAGTATTTT	TRBJ2-3	-	-	TRBV27
CASSLSGSAGELFF	TGTGCCAGCAGTTTGTCCGGGAGTGCCGGGGAGCTGTTTTTT	TRBJ2-2	-	-	TRBV28
CASSQGHFSGANVLTF	TGTGCCAGCAGCCAAGGACACTTCTCTGGGGCCAACGTCCTGACTTTC	TRBJ2-6	-	-	TRBV4-2
CASSHLPGREGTGELFF	TGTGCCAGCAGCCACTTACCGGGAAGGGAGGGCACCGGGGAGCTGTTTTTT	TRBJ2-2	TRBD2	-	TRBV14
CASSSGTRVDEQYF	TGTGCCAGCAGTTCTGGGACACGGGTCGACGAGCAGTACTTC	TRBJ2-7	-	-	TRBV27
CASGAQGANEQFF	TGTGCTAGTGGTGCCCAGGGGGCAAATGAGCAGTTCTTC	TRBJ2-1	TRBD1	-	TRBV12-5
CASSPGQGGADTQYF	TGTGCCAGCAGCCCAGGACAGGGGGGCGCAGATACGCAGTATTTT	TRBJ2-3	TRBD1	few	TRBV7-9
CASSQDRPQANYGYTF	TGCGCCAGCAGCCAAGATCGGCCGCAGGCAAATTATGGCTACACCTTC	TRBJ1-2	-	-	TRBV4-3
CASTAAAGRTDTQYF	TGTGCCAGTACCGCCGCGGCGGGGCGCACAGATACGCAGTATTTT	TRBJ2-3	-	-	TRBV19
CASSLHNAGDSYNEQFF	TGTGCCAGCAGCCTCCATAATGCGGGAGATTCCTACAATGAGCAGTTCTTC	TRBJ2-1	TRBD2	-	TRBV4-2
CASSLQGGRTYEQYF	TGTGCCAGCAGCTTACAGGGGGGACGAACCTACGAGCAGTACTTC	TRBJ2-7	-	-	TRBV7-2
CASSRTGSTNEKLFF	TGTGCCAGCAGTCGTACAGGGTCAACTAATGAAAAACTGTTTTTT	TRBJ1-4	-	few	TRBV6-5